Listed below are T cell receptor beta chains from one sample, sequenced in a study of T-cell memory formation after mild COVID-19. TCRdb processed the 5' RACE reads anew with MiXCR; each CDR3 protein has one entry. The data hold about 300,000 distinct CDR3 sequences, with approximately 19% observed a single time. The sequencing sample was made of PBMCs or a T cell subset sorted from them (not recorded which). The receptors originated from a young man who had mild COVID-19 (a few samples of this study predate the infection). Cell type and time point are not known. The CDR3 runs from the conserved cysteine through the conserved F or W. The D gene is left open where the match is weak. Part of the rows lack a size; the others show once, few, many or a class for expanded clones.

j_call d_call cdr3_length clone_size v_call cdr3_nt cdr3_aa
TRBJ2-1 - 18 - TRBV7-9 TGTGCCAGCAGCTCGTCTACCCCTCGTCCGAGCTCCTACAATGAGCAGTTCTTC CASSSSTPRPSSYNEQFF
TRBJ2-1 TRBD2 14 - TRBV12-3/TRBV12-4 TGTGCCAGCACCCGCAGCGGGGGCAACAATGAGCAGTTCTTC CASTRSGGNNEQFF
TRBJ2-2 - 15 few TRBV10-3 TGTGCCATCAGTGACGGACAGACAAACACCGGGGAGCTGTTTTTT CAISDGQTNTGELFF
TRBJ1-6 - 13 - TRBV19 TGTGCCAGTAAGGACTTATATAATTCACCCCTCCACTTT CASKDLYNSPLHF
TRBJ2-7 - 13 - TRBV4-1 TGCGCCAGCAGCCACGGTTCAGCCTACGAGCAGTACTTC CASSHGSAYEQYF
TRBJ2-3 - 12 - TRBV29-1 TGCAGCGCGGCAGGGGTCGCAGATACGCAGTATTTT CSAAGVADTQYF
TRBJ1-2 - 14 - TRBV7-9 TGTGCCAGCAGCTTATCAGGGGCGGGCTATGGCTACACCTTC CASSLSGAGYGYTF
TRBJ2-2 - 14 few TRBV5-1 TGCGCCAGCAACGTTGGGGGGCTCCCGGGGGAGCTGTTTTTT CASNVGGLPGELFF
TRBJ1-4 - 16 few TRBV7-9 TGTGCCAGCAGCCCCATTGGTCGGTCGTCCTGGGAAAAACTGTTTTTT CASSPIGRSSWEKLFF
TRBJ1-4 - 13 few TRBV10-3 TGTGCCATCAAGGGGGGGCTTAATGAAAAACTGTTTTTT CAIKGGLNEKLFF
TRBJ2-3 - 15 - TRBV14 TGTGCCAGCAGCCAAGTCGGTTCTAGCACAGATACGCAGTATTTT CASSQVGSSTDTQYF
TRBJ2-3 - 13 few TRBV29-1 TGCAGCGTATCGGACGGAGGGGGGGATACGCAGTATTTT CSVSDGGGDTQYF
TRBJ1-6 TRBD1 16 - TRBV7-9 TGTGCCAGCAGCTCCCGGGACAGGGACTATAATTCACCCCTCCACTTT CASSSRDRDYNSPLHF
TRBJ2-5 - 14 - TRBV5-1 TGCGCCAGCAGCTTGGGTAACAAGCAAGAGACCCAGTACTTC CASSLGNKQETQYF
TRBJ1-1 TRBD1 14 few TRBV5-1 TGCGCCAGCAGACACAGACAGGGGAACACTGAAGCTTTCTTT CASRHRQGNTEAFF
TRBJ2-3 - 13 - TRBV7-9 TGTGCCAGCAGCTTGGGGGGGCAAGATACGCAGTATTTT CASSLGGQDTQYF
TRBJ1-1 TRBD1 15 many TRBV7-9 TGTGCCAGCAGCTTACGAGGACAGGGGAACACTGAAGCTTTCTTT CASSLRGQGNTEAFF
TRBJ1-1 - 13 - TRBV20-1 TGCAGTGCGAGACAGGATCTGAACACTGAAGCTTTCTTT CSARQDLNTEAFF
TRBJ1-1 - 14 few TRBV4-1 TGCGCCAGCAGGGGCCCGACAGTGAACACTGAAGCTTTCTTT CASRGPTVNTEAFF
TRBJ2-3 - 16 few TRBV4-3 TGCGCCAGCAGCCAAGTCGGCGGGGGCCTCACAGATACGCAGTATTTT CASSQVGGGLTDTQYF
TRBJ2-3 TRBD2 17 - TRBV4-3 TGCGCCAGCAGCCAAGACAAGGGACTAGGGTTCACAGATACGCAGTATTTT CASSQDKGLGFTDTQYF
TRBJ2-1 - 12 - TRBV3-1 TGTGCCAGCAGCCAAGACCAAGTATCGCAGTTCTTC CASSQDQVSQFF
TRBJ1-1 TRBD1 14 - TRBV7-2 TGTGCCAGCAGCCCCCGTGGACAGGGGTCTGAAGCTTTCTTT CASSPRGQGSEAFF
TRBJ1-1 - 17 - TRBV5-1 TGCGCCAGCAGCTTGGTAGTGGTCGGCAGGATGAACACTGAAGCTTTCTTT CASSLVVVGRMNTEAFF